This T cell receptor beta chain was identified in a study of monozygotic twins with inflammatory bowel disease. TCRalpha and TCRbeta cDNA went through two nested PCRs of approximately 16 and 10 cycles. Each CDR3 protein gets one entry in TCRdb, which reprocessed the 5' RACE reads and gives no DNA. This sample's table reports approximately 330,000 distinct CDR3 sequences. Each donor supplied approximately 2.5 ml of blood. The study, taken as a whole, reports: Repertoire similarity did not separate concordant from discordant twins, possibly from limited power.

A remark on this clonotype: Its antigen is not identified.

This CDR3 is 13 amino acids long. Germline V lookup: CDR1 SQVTM, CDR2 ANQGSEA. Sequenced input: blood. J is TRBJ1-2 and V is TRBV29-1; there is no DNA to check the TCRdb D call of TRBD1. The TCR was taken from a human donor with ulcerative colitis or Crohn's disease, or a healthy co-twin of an affected twin (not recorded which). This CDR3 reads CSVEGEGTDGYTF.